These 13 T cell receptor beta chains originate from one sample sequenced in a study of human T cells and chemical hapten exposure. Time point here: patch test 1, 2 weeks after DPC sensitization. Treatment defined: therapeutic diphenylcyclopropenone sensitization with weekly scalp DPC. MiXCR, run by TCRdb on the RACE reads, gives a single entry per CDR3 protein. The data hold around 110,000 distinct CDR3 sequences, with around an eighth observed a single time. This sample comprised whole blood, obtained in connection with sensitization to the hapten diphenylcyclopropenone (DPC). These receptors were collected from a woman aged 45-59 years with alopecia areata. Some clones in this sample may be carry-over from other donors' samples.

V gene TRBV2 combines with J gene TRBJ2-7; D is undetermined. This CDR3 region has 13 residues. V lost 8 bases, J lost 7 bases, and 18 bases lay in between. Germline CDR1 reads SNHLY; CDR2 reads FYNNEI. CDR3 amino acids: CASGNLGRREQYF. The CDR3 DNA reads as TGTGCCAGCGGAAACTTAGGACGCCGGGAGCAGTACTTC.

This clonotype was counted at least ten times. V is TRBV7-8 and J is TRBJ2-1, with D unresolved. CDR3 length: 16 residues. CDR1 and CDR2 (germline): SGHVS, FQNEAQ. The V end was cut by 1 base, the J end by 0 bases, with 10 bases between. Here the CDR3 DNA reads TGTGCCAGCAGCTTAGATAACTACCGCTCCTACAATGAGCAGTTCTTC. Encoded protein: CASSLDNYRSYNEQFF. Together with reference TRBV7-8 and TRBJ2-1, the CDR3 gives the full variable domain: GAGVSQSPRYKVAKRGQDVALRCDPISGHVSLFWYQQALGQGPEFLTYFQNEAQLDKSGLPSDRFFAERPEGSVSTLKIQRTQQEDSAVYLCASSLDNYRSYNEQFFGPGTRLTVL.

V and J are TRBV6-6 and TRBJ1-3, with D possibly matching TRBD1 (6 bases). The CDR3 extends over 15 amino acids. V shed 6 bases and J shed 0 bases, with 12 bases lying between them. In germline, CDR1 is MNHNY, CDR2 SVGAGI (reference sequence). CDR3 in DNA: TGTGCCAGCAGCTCACAGGGAGCCTCTGGAAACACCATATATTTT. It translates to CASSSQGASGNTIYF.

J is TRBJ2-1 and V is TRBV7-9, with 10 bases identical to TRBD2. V shed 1 base, J shed 7 bases, and the junction held 22 bases outside the gene matches. CDR3 length: 21 amino acids. Germline V gives CDR1 SEHNR, CDR2 FQNEAQ (reference sequence). The CDR3 sequence is CASSLGLPASGRWGSSNEQFF. Here the CDR3 DNA reads TGTGCCAGCAGCTTAGGACTCCCGGCTAGCGGGAGATGGGGGTCGTCGAATGAGCAGTTCTTC.

Ten or more counts support this clonotype. The genes are TRBV5-1 and TRBJ1-1; unclear D gene. The V end was cut by 6 bases, the J end by 1 base, with 10 bases between. Germline V gives CDR1 SGHRS, CDR2 YFSETQ. This CDR3 is 13 amino acids long. The CDR3, as DNA: TGCGCCAGCACCACTTCAGGGAACACTGAAGCTTTCTTT. Translation: CASTTSGNTEAFF.

The J gene is TRBJ1-1, the V gene TRBV7-2; the D gene is possibly TRBD1 (5 bases). Germline V gene sequence: CDR1 SGHTA, CDR2 FQGNSA. V was clipped by 6 bases and J by 2 bases, with 10 bases between them. This CDR3 region has 13 residues. Here the CDR3 DNA reads TGTGCCAGCAGGTTCGGGGGAAACACTGAAGCTTTCTTT. This gives the protein CASRFGGNTEAFF.

This clonotype was picked up many times. The V call is TRBV25-1, the J call TRBJ2-5; D assignment may be TRBD1 or TRBD2 (6 bases each). This CDR3 is built from 15 residues. Germline lookup yields CDR1 MGHDK and CDR2 SYGVNS. The V and J ends lost 3 bases and 4 bases respectively, with 15 bases between them. This CDR3 reads CASSDPGRGGETQYF. The CDR3 nucleotides read TGTGCCAGCAGTGACCCTGGCAGGGGAGGAGAGACCCAGTACTTC.

This clonotype was observed many times. This sequence joins TRBV29-1 and TRBJ2-1; 8 positions agree with TRBD2. The germline V gene has CDR1 SQVTM and CDR2 ANQGSEA. The length of the CDR3 is 13 residues. CDR3 coding DNA: TGCGGCGAAATAGCGGGAACCTACAATGAGCAGTTCTTC. Translated: CGEIAGTYNEQFF.

At least ten counts were recorded for this clonotype. The chain has TRBV7-9 and TRBJ2-3, with D unclear. V lost 3 bases to trimming and J lost 5 bases, with 15 bases between them. The CDR3 length is 15 residues. Germline assignment: CDR1 SEHNR and CDR2 FQNEAQ (reference sequence). The CDR3 loop is CASSFDPGPRDTQYF. CDR3 DNA: TGTGCCAGCAGCTTTGACCCCGGCCCTAGAGATACGCAGTATTTT.

The chain employs TRBV18 and TRBJ1-1; D possibly corresponds to TRBD1 (5 bases). The germline CDR1 and CDR2 sequences are KGHSH and LQKENI. The CDR3 runs to 17 residues. V gave up 1 base and J gave up 1 base, with 16 bases separating them. The CDR3 DNA sequence: TGTGCCAGCTCACCACTGGATCAGGGTCTATCGAACACTGAAGCTTTCTTT. This encodes CASSPLDQGLSNTEAFF.

This clonotype occurred a few times. J is TRBJ2-5 and V is TRBV7-8; D is uncertain. The CDR3 loop spans 13 amino acids. Trimming took off 2 bases at V and 4 bases at J, with 8 bases between the two ends. Germline V CDR1 and CDR2: SGHVS, FQNEAQ. The CDR3 nucleotides are TGTGCCAGCAGCTTACGGTTCCGAGAGACCCAGTACTTC. Its translation is CASSLRFRETQYF.

This clonotype appeared many times. This rearrangement joins TRBV10-3 to TRBJ2-3; the match to TRBD1 covers 10 bases. The CDR3 spans 14 residues. Losses at the gene ends were 11 bases for V and 5 bases for J; bases not matched to a gene: 10. The germline CDR1 and CDR2 sequences are ENHRY and SYGVKD. The CDR3: CASTGTGEGDTQYF. CDR3 nucleotides: TGTGCCTCAACCGGGACAGGGGAAGGAGATACGCAGTATTTT.

The gene calls are TRBV28 and TRBJ1-1; 10 nucleotides match TRBD1. Germline CDR1 is MDHEN and CDR2 is SYDVKM. The CDR3 runs to 15 residues. Trimming cost V 2 bases and J 3 bases; bases outside gene matches: 3. Here the CDR3 DNA reads TGTGCCAGCAGTTTAGGGGACAGGGGTTACACTGAAGCTTTCTTT. Amino acid sequence: CASSLGDRGYTEAFF.